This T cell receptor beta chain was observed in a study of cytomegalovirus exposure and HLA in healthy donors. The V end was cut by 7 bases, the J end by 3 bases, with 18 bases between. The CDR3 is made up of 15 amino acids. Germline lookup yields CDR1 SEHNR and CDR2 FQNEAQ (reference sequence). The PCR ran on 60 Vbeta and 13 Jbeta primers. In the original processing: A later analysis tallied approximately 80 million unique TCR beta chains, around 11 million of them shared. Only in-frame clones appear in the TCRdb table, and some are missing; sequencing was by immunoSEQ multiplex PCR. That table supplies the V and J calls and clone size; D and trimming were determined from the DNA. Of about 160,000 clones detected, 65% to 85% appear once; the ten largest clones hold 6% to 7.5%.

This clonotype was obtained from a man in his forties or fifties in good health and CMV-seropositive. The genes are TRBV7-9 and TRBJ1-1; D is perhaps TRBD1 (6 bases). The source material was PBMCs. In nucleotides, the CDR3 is TGTGCCAGCACCCACCGGGACATGGGTCACACTGAAGCTTTCTTT. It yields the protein CASTHRDMGHTEAFF.